This TCR beta chain is drawn from a study of cytomegalovirus exposure and HLA in healthy donors (dated by TCRdb to between 2016 and 2019). In terms of the full investigation: An earlier analysis of some 620 of the donors reported about 260 Gb of sequence data and 90 million to 120 million unique TCR beta sequences obtained from 150 million to 200 million T cells. Every discovery cohort repertoire had been produced on one sequencing platform. Donor age, sex, ethnicity and CMV serostatus were compiled together with the repertoire data. To decide whether each TCR beta V gene segment behaved as functional or pseudogenic, an earlier analysis of some 600 of the donors relied on high-throughput TCR beta sequencing. Roughly 300 gigabases of sequencing data and around 85 million unique TCR sequences made up an early release that covered 500 to 650 HLA-typed donors. To predict cytomegalovirus infection status, the study brought together high-throughput TCR immunosequencing, statistical association of individual TCRs with disease status, and machine learning. In a later genetic analysis, genome-wide SNP genotypes for about three fifths of the 666 donors were used, and that subset was treated as a discovery cohort. The study aimed to test whether signatures of past pathogen exposure could be identified by cataloging public T cell receptors. Rather than drawing on any new phenotypic data, the later analysis identified candidate immune exposures from TCR beta sequences and the way those sequences occurred across donors. Across some 400 genotyped donors of the cohort, an average of roughly 230,000 unique TCR beta nucleotide sequences per donor were sequenced, and 15% to 20% of those sequences were non-productive. Among the approximately 400 genotyped donors, approximately 76% belonged to the genetic ancestry cluster associated with self-reported Caucasian donors. Because of strong linkage in the cohort, five DR-DQ haplotypes were treated as single units for association and clustering. The study used immunosequencing to profile the T cell repertoires of some 600 subjects and linked those repertoires to cytomegalovirus serostatus. Typing coverage varied by locus: roughly 629-630 donors for A, B, C, DRB1 and DQB1; 522 for DQA1; 600 to 610 for DPA1; 450 to 480 for DPB1. Both class I and class II loci were covered by HLA typing, at four-digit resolution. In a later analysis, previously published TCR beta repertoires from 600 to 850 donors were re-analyzed and high-resolution HLA genotyping was added so that TCR occurrence patterns could be studied. Besides the first cohort of 666 subjects, a separate validation cohort made up of around 120 different subjects was used. The investigation overall reported the following: Sequencing depth was assumed to be roughly uniform across donors in the presence/absence analyses, though that assumption may not hold. Some IMGT-functional V segments, including TRBV6-2 and TRBV6-3, could not be told apart with the 87-base-pair reads, so those segments were excluded. Only TCR beta chains were sequenced in this cohort, and the absence of alpha or paired-chain data limited detectable features. Because HLA typing was missing for some donors at each locus, association tests included only the typed subset. Several of the top co-occurrence clusters appeared to be linked to parvovirus B19, influenza, CMV and Epstein-Barr virus, according to a later analysis. At a false discovery rate of 0.05, a later analysis linked 16,000 or so TCR beta sequences to specific HLA alleles. A further reported finding was that TCR beta sequences accurately predicted the HLA-A and HLA-B alleles for most subjects in the first cohort. An earlier analysis of approximately 590 of the donors showed that most TCR beta V segments appeared in productive rearrangements either about 90% or about 30% of the time, which broadly matched IMGT annotations. Linkage disequilibrium might explain the correlated functional status among segregating V segments, but an unknown experimental factor could not be excluded. According to a later analysis, most CMV-associated TCR beta chains appeared to be HLA-restricted, and the HLA associations seemed to be driven largely by CMV exposure. Assigning TCR associations to individual alleles was difficult when HLA alleles, especially DR and DQ, strongly co-occurred. While some public TCRs were present in many individuals, most TCR sequences turned up only very rarely across donors. Compared with the roughly 670-donor mean, donors in an Asian-associated ancestry cluster had fewer N-insertions in productive TCRs, according to a later genetic analysis. Three of the identified cytomegalovirus-associated TCR beta chains were confirmed in vitro to be specific for cytomegalovirus antigens. A cluster of highly shared sequence variants was judged likely to represent a technical artifact of the sequencing pipeline. In the study, about 150 TCR beta chains were listed as associated with cytomegalovirus. According to the authors, the approach could potentially be generalized to other disease states and immunological phenotypes. Immune exposure information for the cohort was limited to CMV serostatus. V-gene and J-gene trimming of TCR beta chains was associated with a missense DCLRE1C variant in a later genetic analysis, and the association was replicated in an independent cohort. The classifier was reported to diagnose cytomegalovirus status with high specificity and sensitivity in both the original cohort and the validation cohort. Because counts were too low, roughly 17 rarely observed V segments, including chromosome 9 orphons, were left out of the earlier analysis of a few hundred of the donors. In a later analysis, TCR association rates were found to vary across HLA loci, with the most associated TCRs seen for DRB1 alleles and the fewest for HLA-C alleles. In a later analysis, HLA-associated TCR beta chains showed more clonal expansion and lower generation probabilities than non-associated chains that were equally common.

In total, roughly 710 healthy bone marrow donors made up the cohort. At the time of sampling, all cohort members were nominally healthy, though unrecorded immune exposures were likely present. The donor was CMV seropositive and was included in the group of approximately 310 seropositive cohort members. Every donor gave a peripheral blood sample, and the peripheral blood mononuclear cells from that sample were used for TCR beta sequencing. Genomic DNA was extracted from the blood cell samples with the Qiagen DNeasy Blood Extraction Kit. Turning to this clone: Its antigen is still unknown. No base quality information exists; no much larger clone differs at one position.

CDR1 and CDR2 were assigned from the germline V gene as LGHNT and FRNRAP. The CDR3 runs 18 amino acids, cysteine and phenylalanine included. Kept here is only the CDR3 DNA, which spans 54 bases and is read in frame from base 1. The junction shows trimming of 0 bases on V and 1 base on J, and the gene matches do not reach 8 bases of it. Preparation of the library involved the immunoSEQ multiplex PCR assay. For the multiplex PCR, a mixture combining 60 forward primers for TCR Vbeta segments and 13 reverse primers for TCR Jbeta segments was used. The CDR3 region of rearranged TCR beta genes was amplified from genomic DNA by a multiplex PCR assay. The Illumina HiSeq System was used to sequence the amplified TCR beta libraries as 87-base-pair reads. As for the authors' bioinformatics: In a later analysis, tens of millions of unique TCR beta chains were counted across the roughly 610 repertoires, and roughly 11 million of these chains were shared by at least two donors. To remove PCR and sequencing errors, raw reads were error-corrected and collapsed into unique sequences using a nearest-neighbor algorithm that merged closely related sequences. Alignment of CDR3 sequences to IMGT reference sequences was used to assign V, D and J gene segments. Each retained sequence needed at least a six-nucleotide match to both a V gene segment and a J gene segment. Rearrangements were classified as productive when the CDR3 lacked stop codons and remained in frame with V and J, and all other rearrangements were classified as non-productive. CDR3 was defined according to IMGT convention as the region running from the second conserved V-encoded cysteine to the conserved J-encoded phenylalanine. The earlier analysis of some 540 of the donors excluded any sequence lacking an unambiguous match to a single V gene segment. In an earlier analysis of some 590 of the donors, a V segment was called functional when productive rearrangements were above 56.7%, and segregating when the standard deviation between donors exceeded 5%. A statistical classification framework was built for diagnosing cytomegalovirus status from the catalog of TCR beta chain sequences. In a later analysis, TCR nucleotide sequences were compared against IMGT/GENE-DB human TR gene sequences so that V and J genes could be assigned. A later analysis assigned CDR3 sequences and most-parsimonious VDJ recombination scenarios with the TCRdist pipeline. In a later analysis, each TCR beta chain was defined by its CDR3 amino acid sequence together with its V-gene family, and reads lacking a unique V-gene family were excluded. A later analysis removed 550 to 650 highly shared, low-generation-probability nucleotide sequences to deal with suspected cross-contamination and a sequencing artifact. For each public chain, a later analysis derived a clonal expansion index from normalized ranks of inferred template counts within each repertoire. In a later analysis, generation probabilities were computed using a VDJ recombination model fitted to out-of-frame rearrangements, and the results were checked against IGoR. In a later analysis, TCR-TCR, TCR-HLA and TCR-CMV co-occurrence was scored with hypergeometric tests, and a repertoire-size bias correction was applied to TCR pairs. A later analysis estimated false discovery rates by permuting HLA or CMV assignments 20 times. In a later analysis, co-occurring TCRs were grouped with DBSCAN, and TCRdist sequence similarity was added when clustering was performed within HLA-allele-positive subsets. Repertoires with fewer than 30,000 or more than 120,000 public chains, plus five repertoires with anomalous nucleotide sharing, were excluded from co-occurrence clustering. Sourced from immuneACCESS, this table was stored by TCRdb with only in-frame sequences that have V and J called. A share of the clones is absent; for the studies checked, an unresolved V gene accounts for under half, and the remainder has no known explanation. The V and J calls and clone size come from that table; D and trimming were worked out from the DNA. The sample table records more than 95,000 clones; 65% to 75% of these occur just once. The ten most abundant clones make up roughly 15% of the sample.

The V and J segments used are TRBV12-5 and TRBJ2-2; 7 central bases correspond to TRBD2. Specimen: PBMCs. The clonotype comes from a woman between 70 and 85 years old in good health and CMV-seropositive. The DNA reads TGTGCTAGTGGTTTGGTACTAGGCGGGAGCGGGAACACCGGGGAGCTGTTTTTT. It codes for CASGLVLGGSGNTGELFF.